This T cell receptor beta chain derives from a study of blood T cell repertoires in COVID-19 (TCRdb year 2020). About the full investigation: Collaborator samples came from the United States, Italy and Spain and covered acute and convalescent phases of COVID-19. The dataset comprised deeply sampled blood TCRbeta repertoires from subjects exposed to, actively infected with, or recovered from COVID-19. Where HLA class I and class II types were available, the types were taken from metadata supplied by the sample provider, not from assay-based typing. The repertoires were released in a freely available public database intended as a resource for research on the immune response to SARS-CoV-2. Samples came from the ongoing ImmuneRACE study (first 160 participants) plus 1,254 subjects from 6 global collaborators. The material from the prospective study consisted of cDNA or gDNA derived from T cells, B-cell-depleted T cells, or PBMCs. Sample metadata almost always included a de-identified subject ID, COVID-19 status, age in years and sex. The research as a whole found: The amount of clinical and demographic metadata varied by source and participant and was provided uncurated.

Notes on this clone: This clone's antigen is unknown. Nothing much larger sits one base from this clone, and base qualities are not available.

The immunoSEQ Assay, a bias-controlled multiplex PCR, was used to amplify TCRbeta CDR3 regions from genomic DNA. In the paper's pipeline: The number of nucleated cells in each sample was estimated by amplification of reference gene primers within the assay. To quantify the absolute abundance of each unique TCRbeta CDR3 rearrangement, sequence reads were collapsed and filtered. For each sample, productive Simpson clonality was calculated as the square root of Simpson's diversity index over productive rearrangements. In TCRdb, the immuneACCESS table is reduced to in-frame sequences with V and J assigned. These tables do not hold every clone; where another copy was compared, an unresolved V gene accounts for under half, and the others remain unexplained. V, J and clone size reflect that table, while D and trimming were determined from the DNA. For this sample there are about 280,000 clones; over 75% appear just once. 10% to 15% of the sample is taken by the ten largest.

The collaborating institutions used their own protocols to collect whole blood in K2EDTA tubes. For TCRbeta analysis, collaborator samples were shipped as frozen whole blood, as isolated PBMCs, or as DNA extracted from either sample type. From its cysteine to its phenylalanine, the CDR3 spans 15 amino acids. The DNA shown is the 45-base CDR3, in frame from base 1. As encoded in the germline V gene, CDR1 is MNHEY while CDR2 is SVGEGT. V loses 4 bases at its end and J loses 0 bases; junction bases beyond the gene matches: 5. The clonotype comes from a human donor in a cohort sampled during active COVID-19. The chain is assembled from TRBV6-2 or TRBV6-3 and TRBJ2-7, with TRBD1 matching 8 junction bases. The sample comprised peripheral blood. In nucleotides, the sequence is TGTGCCAGCAGTTCGACAGGGGTGACCTCCTACGAGCAGTACTTC. It codes for CASSSTGVTSYEQYF.